The 7 T cell receptor beta chains below were found in one sample sequenced in a study of cytomegalovirus exposure and HLA in healthy donors (TCRdb year 2017). Receptors were amplified or captured by the immunoSEQ multiplex PCR assay. Imported from immuneACCESS, the table was reduced by TCRdb to in-frame sequences with V and J called. These copies leave out some clones; in studies compared against another copy, an unresolved V gene accounts for under half, and the cause of the remainder is not known. In this sample the table shows some 73,000 clones, approximately 90% of which occur a single time. 3.8% of the sample belongs to the ten largest clones. The specimen was PBMCs. Every receptor here comes from a woman aged 18-29 years in good health and CMV-seropositive.

This chain uses TRBV30 with TRBJ1-1; D call uncertain. V was cut by 3 bases and J by 2 bases, with 7 bases left in between. The length of the CDR3 is 12 residues. The germline V gene has CDR1 GTSNPN and CDR2 SVGIG (reference sequence). Here the CDR3 DNA reads TGTGCCTGGAGAAACCTAAACACTGAAGCTTTCTTT. Encoded protein: CAWRNLNTEAFF. Supplemented by reference TRBV30 and TRBJ1-1, the full variable domain reads SQTIHQWPATLVQPVGSPLSLECTVEGTSNPNLYWYRQAAGRGLQLLFYSVGIGQISSEVPQNLSASRPQDRQFILSSKKLLLSDSGFYLCAWRNLNTEAFFGQGTRLTVV.

In its sample, this clone was seen once. The rearrangement links TRBV28 to TRBJ1-1, with D uncertain. The CDR3 loop spans 16 amino acids. CDR1 is MDHEN and CDR2 is SYDVKM in the germline V gene. Trimming left V 7 bases short and J 4 bases short, with 22 bases between. The CDR3 sequence is CASTSLRRGRATEAFF. CDR3 nucleotides: TGTGCCAGCACCTCCCTACGTCGGGGTCGTGCCACTGAAGCTTTCTTT.

This chain uses TRBV28 with TRBJ2-1; TRBD2 is a possible D gene (6 bases). The V end lost 5 bases, the J end lost 0 bases, and 11 bases lay between the germline ends. There are 15 residues in the CDR3. The germline V gene has CDR1 MDHEN and CDR2 SYDVKM. The CDR3 DNA is TGTGCCAGCAGTATAGGGACTCCCTCCTACAATGAGCAGTTCTTC. Its protein is CASSIGTPSYNEQFF. Together with reference TRBV28 and TRBJ2-1, the CDR3 gives the full variable domain: DVKVTQSSRYLVKRTGEKVFLECVQDMDHENMFWYRQDPGLGLRLIYFSYDVKMKEKGDIPEGYSVSREKKERFSLILESASTNQTSMYLCASSIGTPSYNEQFFGPGTRLTVL.

The J gene is TRBJ2-5, the V gene TRBV27, with a tentative D call TRBD2 (5 bases). Trimming shortened V by 4 bases and J by 0 bases, and 18 bases separated the two germline ends. The germline V gene encodes CDR1 MNHEY and CDR2 SMNVEV (reference sequence). There are 17 residues in the CDR3. The CDR3 protein is CASSSGWTYKHQETQYF. CDR3 nucleotides: TGTGCCAGCAGTTCTGGGTGGACTTACAAACACCAAGAGACCCAGTACTTC.

The gene calls are TRBV10-2 and TRBJ2-1; TRBD2 matches at 12 bases. The ends lost 4 bases at V and 3 bases at J; junction bases unmatched: 7. Germline CDR1 and CDR2: WSHSY and SAAADI. The CDR3 totals 17 residues. In DNA, the CDR3 is TGCGCCAGCAGTGGCGGGGCTAGCGGGGGGGGCTACAATGAGCAGTTCTTC. Translated, it gives CASSGGASGGGYNEQFF.

The chain employs TRBV9 and TRBJ2-5; TRBD2 agrees at 15 bases. Germline assignment: CDR1 SGDLS and CDR2 YYNGEE. Trimming took 4 bases from V and 3 from J; bases not matched to a gene: 7. This CDR3 contains 17 residues. Here the CDR3 DNA reads TGTGCCAGCAGCACCGGACTAGCGGGGGGGATAAAAGAGACCCAGTACTTC. It yields the protein CASSTGLAGGIKETQYF.

The chain couples TRBV6-1 to TRBJ1-1; possible D gene TRBD1, 5 bases. CDR3 length: 14 residues. Germline V gene sequence: CDR1 MNHNS, CDR2 SASEGT. Between the trimmed V and J ends, which lost 8 bases and 1 base, there was a span of 14 bases. CDR3 bases: TGTGCCAGCGGGCTTCAGGGAGGGAACACTGAAGCTTTCTTT. Its protein is CASGLQGGNTEAFF.